Reported below is one T cell receptor (beta chain). The data stem from a study of CXCR3-negative and CXCR3-positive naive CD8 T cells. Background on the study: Libraries each contributed about 1.5 +/- 0.3 million TRB reads, for approximately 130 million in total.

TRB cDNA libraries were made by UMI-labeled 5' RACE. TCRdb re-called the 5' RACE reads, yielding one record per CDR3 amino acid sequence without DNA. This sample's table reports 70,000 to 95,000 distinct CDR3 sequences. The source is a human donor in good health. Some clones in this sample may be carry-over from other donors' samples. The sample consisted of naive CXCR3- CD8+ T cells from blood. Indicated subset: CD45RO-CCR7+CD27+CD95- naive CD8+ T cells lacking CXCR3 (TNR3-).

The CDR3: CASSEGQGMDEQYF. The rearrangement links TRBV7-6 to TRBJ2-7; the TCRdb D gene call, TRBD1, has no DNA to confirm it. The V gene's germline CDR1 is SGHVS and CDR2 FNYEAQ. There are 14 residues in the CDR3.